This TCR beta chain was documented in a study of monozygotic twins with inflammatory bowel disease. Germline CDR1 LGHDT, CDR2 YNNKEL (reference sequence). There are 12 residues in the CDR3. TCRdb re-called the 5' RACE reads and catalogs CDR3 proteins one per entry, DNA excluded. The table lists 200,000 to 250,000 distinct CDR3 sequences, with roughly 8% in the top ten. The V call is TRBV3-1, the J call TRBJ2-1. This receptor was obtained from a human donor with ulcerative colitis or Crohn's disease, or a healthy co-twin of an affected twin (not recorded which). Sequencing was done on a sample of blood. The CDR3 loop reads CASSQDEKKQFF.